The sequence of this T cell receptor beta chain was determined in a study of blood T cell repertoires in COVID-19. Across the study: PBMCs, B-cell-depleted T cells, or T cells were the source of the cDNA or gDNA that made up the material.

With V trimmed by 6 bases and J by 7 bases, 9 bases remained unmatched. The CDR3 totals 15 residues. Germline CDR1 and CDR2: MNHNY and SVGAGI (reference sequence). Per the study methods: Using reference gene primer amplification, nucleated cell counts were estimated. The protocol was immunoSEQ multiplex PCR, while the TCRdb copy is restricted to in-frame clones and leaves out a portion. V and J calls and clone size are given by that table; D and trimming were obtained from the DNA. The sample holds about 380,000 clones, 85% to 90% seen once. The chain uses TRBV6-6 and TRBJ1-5; 10 positions match TRBD1. Sequencing used peripheral blood. This clonotype was sampled from a man younger than 35 with active or convalescent COVID-19. The CDR3 nucleotides read TGTGCCAGCAGAAGCCGGGACAGGGGACGCCAGCCCCAGCATTTT. It yields the protein CASRSRDRGRQPQHF.